This T cell receptor (beta chain) appears in the sequencing data of a study of cytomegalovirus exposure and HLA in healthy donors. The overall study: It was reported in a later analysis that the same platform had been used for the approximately 110 validation repertoires as for the approximately 730 first-cohort repertoires. Findings and caveats of the study: With high specificity and sensitivity, the classifier reportedly diagnosed cytomegalovirus status. Rare TCR sequences predominated, though certain public TCRs were found in many donors. Associated with cytomegalovirus, according to the listing, were 150 to 200 TCR beta chains.

A remark on this clone: Its antigen is not known.

V lost 4 bases and J lost 0; bases outside the gene matches: 6. Germline CDR1 reads MNHNS; CDR2 reads SASEGT. This CDR3 is built from 16 residues. Data came from immunoSEQ multiplex PCR; TCRdb stores just in-frame clones and leaves some out. Found here are about 150,000 clones, 85% to 90% of them singletons; the top ten hold 2.5% to 4%. What was sequenced was PBMCs. The sequence was obtained from a woman aged 18-29 years in good health and CMV-seropositive. This rearrangement joins TRBV6-1 to TRBJ2-5; 9 nucleotides agree with TRBD1. DNA for the CDR3: TGTGCCAGCAGTGGGGGACAGGGTTCTAACCAAGAGACCCAGTACTTC. Amino acids: CASSGGQGSNQETQYF.